These 30 T cell receptor beta chains came from one sample sequenced in a study of CXCR3-negative and CXCR3-positive naive CD8 T cells. Libraries of TRB cDNA were made by 5' RACE and carried UMIs. One entry per CDR3 protein, without DNA, is what TCRdb gives after re-calling the 5' RACE reads. The sample spans about 9,100 distinct CDR3 sequences; the ten largest clones claim under 1.3%. The source material was naive CXCR3- CD8+ T cells from blood. Specified subset: CD45RO-CCR7+CD27+CD95- naive CD8+ T cells lacking CXCR3 (TNR3-). These receptors all come from a human donor in good health. Some clones in this sample may be carry-over from other donors' samples.

V is TRBV12-3 or TRBV12-4 and J is TRBJ2-3; TCRdb returns TRBD2, unconfirmable since there is no DNA. This CDR3 has 19 amino acids. The CDR3 spells CASSPRLAGGPVSSDTQYF.

This clonotype is classed as medium-sized by frequency. This sequence joins TRBV11-3 and TRBJ2-7; TCRdb reports TRBD1, a call that lacks DNA to check it against. The CDR3 covers 16 residues. Germline values: CDR1 SGHNT, CDR2 YENEEA. The CDR3 loop reads CASSTHPGRLSYEQYF. The whole variable domain, remainder taken from reference TRBV11-3 and TRBJ2-7, is EAGVVQSPRYKIIEKKQPVAFWCNPISGHNTLYWYLQNLGQGPELLIRYENEEAVDDSQLPKDRFSAERLKGVDSTLKIQPAELGDSAVYLCASSTHPGRLSYEQYFGPGTRLTVT.

This clonotype is medium-sized by frequency. The chain recombines TRBV5-1 with TRBJ2-1; TCRdb gives TRBD2 as the D gene, but with no DNA this cannot be confirmed. Germline assignment: CDR1 SGHRS and CDR2 YFSETQ. The CDR3 is made up of 18 amino acids. The CDR3 here is CASSQGLAGGSSYNEQFF. The complete variable domain, with remaining parts taken from reference TRBV5-1 and TRBJ2-1, reads KAGVTQTPRYLIKTRGQQVTLSCSPISGHRSVSWYQQTPGQGLQFLFEYFSETQRNKGNFPGRFSGRQFSNSRSEMNVSTLELGDSALYLCASSQGLAGGSSYNEQFFGPGTRLTVL.

Frequency places this clonotype as medium-sized. The V and J genes are TRBV28 and TRBJ2-2; absent DNA, TCRdb's TRBD1 call cannot be checked. The germline V gene encodes CDR1 MDHEN and CDR2 SYDVKM. The CDR3 length is 18 residues. CDR3 sequence: CASNPRTGLPVGTGELFF. Complete variable domain (other parts from reference TRBV28 and TRBJ2-2): DVKVTQSSRYLVKRTGEKVFLECVQDMDHENMFWYRQDPGLGLRLIYFSYDVKMKEKGDIPEGYSVSREKKERFSLILESASTNQTSMYLCASNPRTGLPVGTGELFFGEGSRLTVL.

The J gene is TRBJ2-7, the V gene TRBV27. The CDR3 is 11 amino acids. Germline CDR1 is MNHEY and CDR2 is SMNVEV (reference sequence). The CDR3 here is CASSRAYEQYF.

This clonotype registers medium-sized by frequency. The CDR3 sequence is CASLGGKVSYNEQFF. The chain uses TRBV11-2 and TRBJ2-1; the D call from TCRdb, TRBD2, cannot be confirmed without DNA. There are 15 residues in the CDR3. CDR1 is SGHAT, CDR2 FQNNGV, per germline.

V usage is TRBV7-3 and J usage is TRBJ1-1; absent DNA, TCRdb's TRBD1 call cannot be checked. CDR1 and CDR2 (germline): SGHTA, FQGTGA. The CDR3 covers 16 residues. The CDR3 region is CASSSGTGSFHTEAFF.

The rearrangement links TRBV20-1 to TRBJ2-3; without DNA, the TCRdb call of TRBD2 cannot be checked. The CDR3 totals 15 residues. Per the germline V gene, CDR1 is DFQATT and CDR2 is SNEGSKA (reference sequence). The CDR3 loop reads CSASSETSRTDTQYF.

This sequence joins TRBV3-1 and TRBJ2-7; the D call from TCRdb, TRBD2, cannot be confirmed without DNA. CDR1 and CDR2 (germline): LGHDT, YNNKEL (reference sequence). This CDR3 is built from 16 residues. Here the CDR3 reads CASSQEMGLVSHEQYF.

This clonotype is classed as medium-sized by frequency. This chain links TRBV5-1 with TRBJ1-5. Germline-derived CDR1 and CDR2 are SGHRS and YFSETQ. The CDR3 runs 15 residues. CDR3: CASSWKQRSNQPQHF.

The rearrangement uses TRBV2 and TRBJ2-3; TCRdb lists TRBD2, though no DNA is available to test this call. The CDR3 is 14 amino acids. The V gene's germline CDR1 is SNHLY and CDR2 FYNNEI. The CDR3 spells CASSSGSSPDTQYF.

CDR3 region: CASSEIPGLAGGLGEQFF. The chain links TRBV12-3 or TRBV12-4 to TRBJ2-1; TCRdb's D gene call, TRBD2, goes unchecked for lack of DNA. The CDR3 consists of 18 residues.

The chain recombines TRBV9 with TRBJ2-7; TCRdb calls TRBD2, which cannot be checked without DNA. This CDR3 contains 16 residues. CDR1 and CDR2 (germline): SGDLS, YYNGEE. The CDR3 spells CASSAGGSSAIYEQYF.

The J gene is TRBJ1-1, the V gene TRBV19; TCRdb returns TRBD1, unconfirmable since there is no DNA. There are 15 residues in the CDR3. Germline assignment: CDR1 LNHDA and CDR2 SQIVND (reference sequence). This chain's CDR3 is CASSIPSRGNTEAFF. The full variable domain, in which reference TRBV19 and TRBJ1-1 provide the parts outside the CDR3, is DGGITQSPKYLFRKEGQNVTLSCEQNLNHDAMYWYRQDPGQGLRLIYYSQIVNDFQKGDIAEGYSVSREKKESFPLTVTSAQKNPTAFYLCASSIPSRGNTEAFFGQGTRLTVV.

V and J are TRBV20-1 and TRBJ2-7; TCRdb returns TRBD2, unconfirmable since there is no DNA. Germline V gene data show CDR1 as DFQATT and CDR2 as SNEGSKA (reference sequence). The CDR3 consists of 15 residues. The CDR3 sequence: CSARDRDSPSYEQYF.

The chain links TRBV29-1 to TRBJ1-2; TCRdb's D call of TRBD1 is untestable without DNA. Germline lookup yields CDR1 SQVTM and CDR2 ANQGSEA. The CDR3 has 12 residues. This CDR3 is CSVETGGDGYTF.

This clonotype is classed as medium-sized by frequency. The chain has TRBV5-1 and TRBJ2-7; TCRdb's D call, TRBD1, is unchecked because there is no DNA. This CDR3 is 15 amino acids long. Germline CDR1 SGHRS, CDR2 YFSETQ. The CDR3 sequence: CASSPRTGDAYEQYF.

Its frequency marks this clonotype as medium-sized (0.01 to 0.1%). The chain couples TRBV19 to TRBJ1-2. This CDR3 has 12 amino acids. Per germline, CDR1 LNHDA and CDR2 SQIVND (reference sequence). CDR3 protein: CASSMDGGGYTF. Full variable domain (missing parts from reference TRBV19 and TRBJ1-2): DGGITQSPKYLFRKEGQNVTLSCEQNLNHDAMYWYRQDPGQGLRLIYYSQIVNDFQKGDIAEGYSVSREKKESFPLTVTSAQKNPTAFYLCASSMDGGGYTFGSGTRLTVV.

This clonotype is labeled medium-sized (0.01 to 0.1%) based on frequency. The chain joins TRBV6-5 to TRBJ1-2. The germline CDR1 and CDR2 sequences are MNHEY and SVGAGI. The CDR3 consists of 14 residues. This CDR3 reads CASSYSADDYGYTF.

Judged by frequency, this clonotype is medium-sized (0.01 to 0.1%). V gene TRBV7-9 combines with J gene TRBJ1-6; TCRdb picks TRBD1, but there is no DNA to check that call. There are 16 residues in the CDR3. Germline V gene sequence: CDR1 SEHNR, CDR2 FQNEAQ (reference sequence). CDR3 in amino acids: CASSLPAGTEYSPLHF.

According to its frequency, this clonotype is medium-sized. The rearrangement uses TRBV29-1 and TRBJ1-3; lacking DNA, the TRBD1 call made by TCRdb goes unchecked. The CDR3 contains 13 residues. Germline V gene data show CDR1 as SQVTM and CDR2 as ANQGSEA. The chain's CDR3 is CSVEGDSGSTIYF.

V is TRBV20-1 and J is TRBJ2-1; TCRdb's D call, TRBD1, is unchecked because there is no DNA. The CDR3 covers 12 residues. Germline CDR1 is DFQATT and CDR2 is SNEGSKA (reference sequence). The CDR3 region is CSDTDSLNEQLF.

The gene calls are TRBV29-1 and TRBJ1-1. The CDR3 has 14 amino acids. Germline V gives CDR1 SQVTM, CDR2 ANQGSEA. CDR3: CSVDPAAATYEAFF.

The rearrangement uses TRBV7-9 and TRBJ2-1; the D call of TRBD2 rests on TCRdb alone, since no DNA is present to check it. Germline V gives CDR1 SEHNR, CDR2 FQNEAQ (reference sequence). CDR3 length: 17 residues. The CDR3 loop is CASSSGLAGLSYNEQFF.

This clonotype is classed as medium-sized by frequency. The chain employs TRBV9 and TRBJ1-2; TCRdb selects TRBD1, and the lack of DNA leaves this call unchecked. The CDR3 is 14 residues long. CDR1 and CDR2 (germline): SGDLS, YYNGEE. CDR3 loop: CASSGGTGLYGYTF. Together with reference TRBV9 and TRBJ1-2, the CDR3 gives the full variable domain: DSGVTQTPKHLITATGQRVTLRCSPRSGDLSVYWYQQSLDQGLQFLIQYYNGEERAKGNILERFSAQQFPDLHSELNLSSLELGDSALYFCASSGGTGLYGYTFGSGTRLTVV.

The rearrangement links TRBV20-1 to TRBJ2-7; TCRdb picks TRBD1, but there is no DNA to check that call. The CDR3 has 16 amino acids. In germline, CDR1 is DFQATT, CDR2 SNEGSKA (reference sequence). The CDR3 loop reads CSAGEDEGAMAYEQYF.

This chain uses TRBV7-2 with TRBJ2-7; TCRdb names TRBD2, which stays unverified in the absence of DNA. This CDR3 is 15 amino acids long. CDR1 and CDR2 from the germline V gene are SGHTA and FQGNSA. CDR3 sequence reads: CASSRGLAGTYEQYF.

V gene TRBV13 combines with J gene TRBJ1-1. Germline lookup yields CDR1 PRHDT and CDR2 FYEKMQ (reference sequence). This CDR3 is 15 amino acids long. This CDR3 is CASSLAQDVNTEAFF.

This clonotype shows up as medium-sized (0.01 to 0.1%) by frequency. V and J are TRBV21-1 and TRBJ1-5; the D call from TCRdb, TRBD1, cannot be confirmed without DNA. TRBV21-1 is tagged as a pseudogene. This CDR3 comprises 15 residues. CDR3 loop: CASSMGQGSNQPQHF.

This clonotype is identified as medium-sized (0.01 to 0.1%) from frequency. This rearrangement joins TRBV12-3 or TRBV12-4 to TRBJ2-1; there is no DNA to check the TCRdb D call of TRBD1. This CDR3 has 14 residues. The CDR3 loop reads CASSARDAYNEQFF.